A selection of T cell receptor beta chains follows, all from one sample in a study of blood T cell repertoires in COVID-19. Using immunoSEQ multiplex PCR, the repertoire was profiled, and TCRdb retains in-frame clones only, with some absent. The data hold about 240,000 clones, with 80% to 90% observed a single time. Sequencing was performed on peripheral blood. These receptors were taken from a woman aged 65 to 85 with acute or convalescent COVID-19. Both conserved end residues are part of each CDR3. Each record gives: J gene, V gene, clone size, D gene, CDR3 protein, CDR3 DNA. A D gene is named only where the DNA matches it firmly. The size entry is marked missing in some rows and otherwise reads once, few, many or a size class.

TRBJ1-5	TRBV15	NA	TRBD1	CATSTQDRGNQPQHF	TGTGCCACCAGCACCCAGGACAGGGGCAATCAGCCCCAGCATTTT
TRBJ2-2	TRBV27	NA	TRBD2	CASSLSIGGAGVTGELFF	TGTGCCAGCAGTTTAAGTATCGGGGGGGCGGGTGTGACCGGGGAGCTGTTTTTT
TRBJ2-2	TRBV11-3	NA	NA	CASSLEQSTGELFF	TGTGCCAGCAGCTTAGAACAGAGCACCGGGGAGCTGTTTTTT
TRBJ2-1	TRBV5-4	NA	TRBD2	CASSLELAQYNEQFF	TGTGCCAGCAGCTTGGAACTAGCGCAATACAATGAGCAGTTCTTC
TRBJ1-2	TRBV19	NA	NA	CASSIQGGGGYTF	TGTGCCAGTAGTATTCAGGGAGGTGGTGGCTACACCTTC
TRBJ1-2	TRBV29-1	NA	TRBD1	CSARQGLNYGYTF	TGCAGCGCCCGACAGGGGTTGAACTATGGCTACACCTTC
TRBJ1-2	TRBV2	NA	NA	CASSEASLRGYGYTF	TGTGCCAGCAGTGAAGCATCCCTGAGAGGCTATGGCTACACCTTC
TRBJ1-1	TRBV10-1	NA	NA	CASSDQARSAFF	TGCGCCAGCAGTGACCAGGCTCGATCGGCTTTCTTT
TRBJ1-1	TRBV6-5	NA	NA	CASSRTLEAFF	TGTGCCAGCAGCCGGACACTTGAAGCTTTCTTT
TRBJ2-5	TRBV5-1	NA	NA	CASSSRTGQETQYF	TGCGCCAGCAGCTCCCGGACGGGACAAGAGACCCAGTACTTC
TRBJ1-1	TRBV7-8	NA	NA	CASSLGENTEAFF	TGTGCCAGCAGCTTAGGAGAAAACACTGAAGCTTTCTTT
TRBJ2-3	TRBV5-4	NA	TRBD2	CASSYPPLAGATDTQYF	TGTGCCAGCAGCTACCCACCACTAGCGGGGGCGACAGATACGCAGTATTTT
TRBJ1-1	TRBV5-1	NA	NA	CASRRSGDHTEAFF	TGCGCCAGCAGGCGCTCAGGGGATCACACTGAAGCTTTCTTT
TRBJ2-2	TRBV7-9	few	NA	CASSPLRGMAGELFF	TGTGCCAGCAGCCCCCTCCGGGGGATGGCCGGGGAGCTGTTTTTT
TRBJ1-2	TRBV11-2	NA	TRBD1	CASSLGRGDYGYTF	TGTGCCAGCAGCTTAGGCAGGGGGGACTATGGCTACACCTTC
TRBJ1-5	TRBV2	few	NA	CASSGLGGNQPQHF	TGTGCCAGCAGTGGGCTCGGGGGGAATCAGCCCCAGCATTTT
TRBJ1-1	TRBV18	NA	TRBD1	CASSPYRGNTEAFF	TGTGCCAGCTCACCCTACAGGGGTAACACTGAAGCTTTCTTT
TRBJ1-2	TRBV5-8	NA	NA	CASSLRSLNYGYTF	TGTGCCAGCAGCTTGCGGTCCCTTAACTATGGCTACACCTTC
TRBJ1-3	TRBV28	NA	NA	CASSLKGNTIYF	TGTGCCAGCAGTCTAAAGGGAAACACCATATATTTT
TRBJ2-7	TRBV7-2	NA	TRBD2	CASSFSRMTVTSGSYEQYF	TGTGCCAGCAGCTTTTCCCGAATGACTGTCACTAGCGGCTCCTACGAGCAGTACTTC
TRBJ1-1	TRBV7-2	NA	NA	CASSPSYGQNTEAFF	TGTGCCAGCAGCCCCTCGTACGGACAGAACACTGAAGCTTTCTTT
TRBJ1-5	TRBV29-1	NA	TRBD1	CSVVDRAGGQPQHF	TGCAGCGTTGTTGACAGGGCTGGGGGTCAGCCCCAGCATTTT
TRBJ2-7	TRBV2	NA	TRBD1	CASGGGQGGNYEQYF	TGTGCCAGCGGAGGTGGACAGGGAGGAAATTACGAGCAGTACTTC
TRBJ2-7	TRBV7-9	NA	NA	CASSSAYEQYF	TGTGCCAGCAGCTCAGCCTACGAGCAGTACTTC
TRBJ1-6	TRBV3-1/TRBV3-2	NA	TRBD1	CASSPRDRGRNNSPLHF	TGTGCCAGCAGCCCCCGGGACAGGGGTCGGAATAATTCACCCCTCCACTTT
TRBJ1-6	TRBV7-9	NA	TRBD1	CASSPGTGVGSPLHF	TGTGCCAGCAGCCCCGGGACAGGGGTTGGTTCACCCCTCCACTTT
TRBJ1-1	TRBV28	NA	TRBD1	CASRGQGLNTEAFF	TGTGCCAGCAGAGGACAGGGACTGAACACTGAAGCTTTCTTT
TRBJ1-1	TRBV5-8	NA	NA	CASSPRWTEAFF	TGTGCCAGCAGCCCCAGGTGGACTGAAGCTTTCTTT
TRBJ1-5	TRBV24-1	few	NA	CATAGGSNQPQHF	TGTGCCACCGCGGGGGGTAGCAATCAGCCCCAGCATTTT
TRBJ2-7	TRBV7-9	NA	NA	CASSFGRGTYEQYF	TGTGCCAGCAGCTTCGGCAGGGGAACCTACGAGCAGTACTTC
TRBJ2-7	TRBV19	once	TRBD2	CASSIDLGGPYEQYF	TGTGCCAGTAGTATAGATCTGGGAGGGCCCTACGAGCAGTACTTC
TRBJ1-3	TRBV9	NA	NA	CASSTGGPVPKNTIYF	TGTGCCAGCAGCACCGGGGGACCCGTCCCCAAAAACACCATATATTTT
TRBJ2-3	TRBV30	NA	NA	CAWSGGAADTQYF	TGTGCCTGGAGTGGCGGGGCAGCGGATACGCAGTATTTT
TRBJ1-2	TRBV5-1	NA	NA	CASSRGRDYGYTF	TGCGCCAGCAGCAGGGGGAGGGACTATGGCTACACCTTC
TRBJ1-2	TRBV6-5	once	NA	CASSYLGGNYGYTF	TGTGCCAGCAGTTACTTGGGAGGGAACTATGGCTACACCTTC
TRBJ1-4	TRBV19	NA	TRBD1	CASRPTVLTGDHEKLFF	TGTGCCAGTAGGCCTACGGTCCTCACAGGGGATCATGAAAAACTGTTTTTT
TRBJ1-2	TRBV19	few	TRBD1	CASSIEQGNYGYTF	TGTGCCAGTAGTATAGAACAGGGGAACTATGGCTACACCTTC
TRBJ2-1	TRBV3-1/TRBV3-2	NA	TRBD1	CASSQGDRDYNEQFF	TGTGCCAGCAGCCAAGGGGACAGAGACTACAATGAGCAGTTCTTC
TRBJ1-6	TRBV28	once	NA	CASSPPGGSRLALHF	TGTGCCAGCAGCCCCCCGGGTGGATCAAGACTAGCCCTCCACTTT
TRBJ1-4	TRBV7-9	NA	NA	CASSASGGEKLFF	TGTGCCAGCAGCGCGTCTGGAGGGGAAAAACTGTTTTTT
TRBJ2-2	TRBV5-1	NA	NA	CASSEGGDTGELFF	TGCGCCAGCAGCGAAGGGGGAGACACCGGGGAGCTGTTTTTT
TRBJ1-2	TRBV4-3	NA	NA	CASSQDHSTAWYGYTF	TGCGCCAGCAGCCAAGATCATTCGACAGCCTGGTATGGCTACACCTTC
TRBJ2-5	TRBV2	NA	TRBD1	CASSRDRVSQETQYF	TGTGCCAGCAGTAGGGACAGGGTTAGCCAAGAGACCCAGTACTTC
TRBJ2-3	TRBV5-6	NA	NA	CASSLDRAYTDTQYF	TGTGCCAGCAGCTTGGACAGGGCTTACACAGATACGCAGTATTTT
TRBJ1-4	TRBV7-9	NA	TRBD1	CASSPRQGLNEKLFF	TGTGCCAGCAGCCCCCGACAGGGACTTAATGAAAAACTGTTTTTT
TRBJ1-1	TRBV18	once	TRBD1	CASENRGIGTEAFF	TGTGCCAGCGAAAACAGGGGGATTGGCACTGAAGCTTTCTTT
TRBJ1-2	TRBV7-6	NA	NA	CASSPRSNYGYTF	TGTGCCAGCAGCCCCCGCAGTAACTATGGCTACACCTTC
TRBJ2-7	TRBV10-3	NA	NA	CAIRGGGGGTYEQYF	TGTGCCATCAGGGGAGGGGGAGGGGGTACTTACGAGCAGTACTTC
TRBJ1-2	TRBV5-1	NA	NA	CASSLGEPGGGYTF	TGCGCCAGCAGCTTGGGTGAGCCCGGAGGAGGCTACACCTTC